This T cell receptor beta chain was sequenced for a study of early T cells in non-severe SARS-CoV-2 infection. Study details: With bulk RNA from unsorted whole blood as input, sequencing yielded unpaired chains.

Individually, cDNA molecules had unique molecular identifiers attached to them. TCRdb re-derived calls from the 5' RACE reads in MiXCR, one entry per CDR3 protein. The sample has some 60,000 distinct CDR3 sequences, approximately 9.3% seen once; the top ten hold about 1.3%. Study conclusions and caveats: Private and CD4 specificities were missed by VDJdb matching, skewed to anti-spike CD8.

The table lists this clonotype with many counts. Antigen: not known. The sequence came from an adult who was a healthcare worker with PCR-confirmed SARS-CoV-2 infection or an uninfected control (not recorded which). The sequenced sample was whole blood.

The DNA for the CDR3 is TGTGCCACCCGTCCCGGGACTAGCTCGGGATACAATGAGCAGTTCTTC. Residues: CATRPGTSSGYNEQFF. The V and J genes are TRBV24-1 and TRBJ2-1; 9 bases map to TRBD2. Trimming removed 9 bases from V and 4 bases from J; junction bases left unmatched: 12. Germline V CDR1 and CDR2: KGHDR, SFDVKD. This CDR3 region has 16 residues.